These T cell receptor beta chains were read from a single sample in a study of T cells in Graves' hyperthyroidism and ophthalmopathy. TCRdb recomputed calls from the multiplex PCR reads with MiXCR, one row per CDR3 protein. Seen here are around 350,000 distinct CDR3 sequences, roughly an eighth observed once, and the top ten hold around 9.2%. The specimen was blood. These receptor sequences come from a young woman with Graves' hyperthyroidism. CDR3s include the opening cysteine and the closing phenylalanine or tryptophan.

CDR3: CAWKRFGTDTQYF
V: TRBV30

CDR3: CASSFSGGAGRETQYF
V: TRBV28

CDR3: CASSPRADEETYNEQFF
V: TRBV19

CDR3: CASSLFGTDYGYTF
V: TRBV5-5

CDR3: CATGTGQSSYTF
V: TRBV10-3

CDR3: CASSPTSGEYNEQFF
V: TRBV7-2

CDR3: CASSRDLYGYTF
V: TRBV3-1

CDR3: CASSSPGAAGVSLHF
V: TRBV28

CDR3: CATGRGLDSGELFF
V: TRBV24-1

CDR3: CASSEYGSNQPQHF
V: TRBV6-1

CDR3: CASSFPGREQTQYF
V: TRBV7-9

CDR3: CASTQRETGLQTEAFF
V: TRBV5-8

CDR3: CASSQRRGNQPQHF
V: TRBV3-1

CDR3: CASSSRGLAGENEQFF
V: TRBV13

CDR3: CAWSAWGGYDTEAFF
V: TRBV30

CDR3: CASSLGGAPLEQYF
V: TRBV5-1

CDR3: CASSCTTLSGNTIYF
V: TRBV7-3

CDR3: CASSQGSQYSNQPQHF
V: TRBV4-1

CDR3: CASSRDRGRGTDTQYF
V: TRBV11-1

CDR3: CASRGRKNTEAFF
V: TRBV2

CDR3: CASSPRTHGGYTF
V: TRBV14

CDR3: CASSLATSSYNEQFF
V: TRBV3-1

CDR3: CASSYDTGDTDTQYF
V: TRBV6-2/TRBV6-3

CDR3: CASSLRLAGGQADTQYF
V: TRBV13

CDR3: CASSPRQGKQYF
V: TRBV6-2/TRBV6-3

CDR3: CSVSTRASNTEAFF
V: TRBV29-1

CDR3: CASRSRDSRTDTQYF
V: TRBV5-5

CDR3: CSAFILNTEAFF
V: TRBV20-1

CDR3: CASSIGTGELFF
V: TRBV5-1

CDR3: CASSGGQMNTEAFF
V: TRBV13

CDR3: CASSVGGVELAADTQYF
V: TRBV9

CDR3: CASMARGATGGYTF
V: TRBV6-1

CDR3: CASSPRGETQYF
V: TRBV18

CDR3: CASSLTGSVSSYNEQFF
V: TRBV5-5

CDR3: CASSSTESSGNTIYF
V: TRBV6-1

CDR3: CATREQDNQPQHF
V: TRBV24-1

CDR3: CASSQETGSQKLFF
V: TRBV4-1

CDR3: CASRTPGEQFF
V: TRBV28

CDR3: CSASWGQETQYF
V: TRBV20-1

CDR3: CASSPRDRTNYGYTF
V: TRBV28